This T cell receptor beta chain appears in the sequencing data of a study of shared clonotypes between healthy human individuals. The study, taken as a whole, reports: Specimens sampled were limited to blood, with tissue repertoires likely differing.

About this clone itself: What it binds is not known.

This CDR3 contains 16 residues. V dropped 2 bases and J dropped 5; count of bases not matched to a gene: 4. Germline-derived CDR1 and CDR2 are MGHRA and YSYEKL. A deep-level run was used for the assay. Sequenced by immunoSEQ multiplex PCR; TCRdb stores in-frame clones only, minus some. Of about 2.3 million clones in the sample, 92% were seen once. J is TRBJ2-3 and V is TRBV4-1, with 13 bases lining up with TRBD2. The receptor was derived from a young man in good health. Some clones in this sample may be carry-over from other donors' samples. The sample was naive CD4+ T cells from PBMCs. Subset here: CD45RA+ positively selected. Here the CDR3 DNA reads TGCGCCAGCAGCCAATGGACTAGCGGGAGAAGAGATACGCAGTATTTT. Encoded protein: CASSQWTSGRRDTQYF.